This TCR beta chain was sequenced for a study of blood T cell repertoires in COVID-19. Study summary: Sample material is recorded as cDNA or gDNA derived from T cells, B-cell-depleted T cells, or PBMCs.

Those enrolled in Seattle joined during active infection and were followed longitudinally afterward. The CDR3 has 14 amino acids. In germline, CDR1 is MDHEN, CDR2 SYDVKM. V was trimmed by 10 bases and J by 1 base, leaving 15 bases between them. Per the original data handling: Using reference gene primer amplification, nucleated cell counts were estimated. Profiling relied on immunoSEQ multiplex PCR, and the TCRdb table lists in-frame clones only, not all of them. That table furnishes V, J and clone size, whereas the DNA furnished D and trimming. The sample lists 200,000 to 250,000 clones, about 87% seen once, with roughly 6.8% in the top ten.

The sequence came from a woman aged 30 to 39 with COVID-19, enrolled during active disease. The sequenced material came from peripheral blood. The chain links TRBV28 to TRBJ2-3; D is perhaps TRBD1 (5 bases). As DNA, the CDR3 is TGTGCCACCGGAGATGTGGGGCGCACAGATACGCAGTATTTT. Its translation: CATGDVGRTDTQYF.